This record concerns one TCR beta chain sequence. Its antigen is undetermined. This specimen comes from a study of shared clonotypes between healthy human individuals. Study summary: There were three CD4 naive, three CD4 memory, two CD8 naive and one CD8 memory plates per donor.

Notes on the study in general: Generally, estimated richness proved larger in naive subsets than it did in memory subsets.

The test was conducted at deep level. Under the authors' procedure: Without quality scores, immunoSEQ junctional reads could not be filtered like full-length reads. Generated by immunoSEQ multiplex PCR, the TCRdb table keeps only in-frame clones and is missing some. D and trimming come from the DNA, and the V and J calls and clone size come from that table. The sample lists about 380,000 clones, 90% to 97% occurring once. The CDR3 covers 17 residues. Germline V gene lookup returns CDR1 SGHRS and CDR2 YFSETQ. V was pared by 0 bases and J by 0 bases, with 15 bases between. Sequenced sample: memory CD8+ T cells sorted from blood. Subset given: CD45RO+ cells pooled with CCR7-negative TemRA cells. The source is a man aged 30 to 39 in good health. The chain carries TRBV5-1 and TRBJ1-1; unclear D gene. The CDR3 is CASSLDEGNPMNTEAFF. The CDR3 nucleotides read TGCGCCAGCAGCTTGGATGAGGGCAACCCAATGAACACTGAAGCTTTCTTT.